The 28 T cell receptor beta chains listed next were all sequenced from one sample in a study of T-cell reconstitution after alpha-beta-depleted transplantation in children. Unique molecular identifiers were used in preparing the TCRbeta library. TCRdb independently ran MiXCR on the PCR reads; one entry per CDR3 protein. Among 800,000 to 1,000,000 distinct CDR3 sequences listed, about 26% were seen once. The specimen was PBMCs, mostly from graft donor cells, collected 360 days after TCRalphabeta/CD19-depleted stem cell transplant. The receptors here all came from a boy under three years old who had a stem cell transplant for SCID, so the T cells may come from the graft donor.

The rearrangement joins TRBV13 to TRBJ2-3, with 7 bases aligning to TRBD2. The CDR3 sequence is 16 residues long. The germline CDR1 and CDR2 sequences are PRHDT and FYEKMQ (reference sequence). V trimming: 5 bases; J trimming: 0 bases; junction bases outside the gene matches: 8. The CDR3 nucleotides are TGTGCCAGCAGCCGGGGACTACCCGCTAGCACAGATACGCAGTATTTT. It is translated as CASSRGLPASTDTQYF.

In its sample, this clonotype was seen once. The chain is built from TRBV5-1 and TRBJ2-7; TRBD1 matches at 12 bases. The CDR3 is 16 amino acids. The junction had 12 bases not matched to a gene; V was cut back by 4 bases and J by 7 bases. CDR1 is SGHRS and CDR2 is YFSETQ in the germline V gene. CDR3 protein: CASSHYAGTGGREQYF. For the CDR3, the DNA is TGCGCCAGCAGCCATTATGCCGGGACAGGGGGCCGAGAGCAGTACTTC. Together with reference TRBV5-1 and TRBJ2-7, the CDR3 gives the full variable domain: KAGVTQTPRYLIKTRGQQVTLSCSPISGHRSVSWYQQTPGQGLQFLFEYFSETQRNKGNFPGRFSGRQFSNSRSEMNVSTLELGDSALYLCASSHYAGTGGREQYFGPGTRLTVT.

This chain uses TRBV28 with TRBJ1-3; D call uncertain. V was trimmed by 5 bases and J by 2 bases, leaving 10 bases between them. Germline V gene sequence: CDR1 MDHEN, CDR2 SYDVKM. The CDR3 sequence is 14 residues long. CDR3 sequence: CASSPAGTGNTIYF. The DNA for the CDR3 is TGTGCCAGCAGTCCCGCCGGGACTGGAAACACCATATATTTT.

This clonotype was observed a handful of times. One junction end does not reproduce the germline sequence, and a read error may be involved. The gene calls are TRBV5-1 and TRBJ2-5, with TRBD1 matching 9 bases. Germline lookup yields CDR1 SGHRS and CDR2 YFSETQ. This CDR3 has 14 residues. The CDR3: CASSLQGAQETQYF. CDR3 coding DNA: TGTGCCAGCAGTTTACAGGGGGCTCAAGAGACCCAGTACTTC.

The chain combines TRBV6-2 or TRBV6-3 with TRBJ1-5; TRBD1 aligns across 9 bases. V lost 6 bases, J lost 5 bases, and 20 bases stayed unmatched. CDR1 is MNHEY, CDR2 SVGEGT, per germline. The CDR3 totals 19 residues. CDR3 sequence reads: CASSLSSIDRGWLHQPQHF. As DNA, the CDR3 is TGTGCCAGCAGCCTCTCTAGCATCGACAGGGGGTGGTTGCATCAGCCCCAGCATTTT.

This clonotype showed up just a few times. This chain links TRBV15 with TRBJ1-1; weak D call: TRBD1 (5 bases). In germline, CDR1 is LNHNV, CDR2 YYDKDF (reference sequence). V was clipped by 8 bases and J by 1 base, with 11 bases between them. The CDR3 loop spans 13 amino acids. CDR3 residues: CATAGTANTEAFF. CDR3 DNA sequence: TGTGCCACCGCTGGGACGGCGAACACTGAAGCTTTCTTT.

The rearrangement links TRBV24-1 to TRBJ2-1, with 9 nucleotides matching TRBD1. This CDR3 comprises 17 residues. Germline assignment: CDR1 KGHDR and CDR2 SFDVKD. Trimming removed 3 bases from V and 0 bases from J; junction bases left unmatched: 5. CDR3 nucleotide sequence: TGTGCCACCAGTGATGCCCTGGGACAGGGCTCCTACAATGAGCAGTTCTTC. Protein sequence: CATSDALGQGSYNEQFF.

The CDR3, as DNA: TGTGCCAGCAGCATACTGGGACTAGCGGGGGGGATTATGAGCACAGATACGCAGTATTTT. Protein sequence: CASSILGLAGGIMSTDTQYF. The J gene is TRBJ2-3, the V gene TRBV27; 16 bases are a match to TRBD2. Trimming cost V 6 bases and J 0 bases; bases outside gene matches: 12. The germline gives CDR1 MNHEY, CDR2 SMNVEV (reference sequence). The CDR3 covers 20 residues.

The CDR3 loop is CASSLDILNTEAFF. CDR3 in DNA: TGTGCCAGCAGCTTAGACATTTTGAACACTGAAGCTTTCTTT. The rearrangement links TRBV7-2 to TRBJ1-1; D is unclear. Germline V gene sequence: CDR1 SGHTA, CDR2 FQGNSA. V lost 1 base and J lost 0, with 6 bases in between. This CDR3 has 14 amino acids. Full variable domain (missing parts from reference TRBV7-2 and TRBJ1-1): GAGVSQSPSNKVTEKGKDVELRCDPISGHTALYWYRQSLGQGLEFLIYFQGNSAPDKSGLPSDRFSAERTGGSVSTLTIQRTQQEDSAVYLCASSLDILNTEAFFGQGTRLTVV.

J is TRBJ1-5 and V is TRBV28; tentatively, D is TRBD1 (6 bases). Per germline, CDR1 MDHEN and CDR2 SYDVKM. This CDR3 contains 16 residues. With 3 bases removed from V and 7 bases from J, the gap between germline ends came to 19 bases. This chain's CDR3 is CASSLMGAHGEQPQHF. In DNA form, the CDR3 reads TGTGCCAGCAGTTTGATGGGGGCCCATGGTGAGCAGCCCCAGCATTTT.

The chain employs TRBV4-2 and TRBJ1-1; D not resolved. Germline assignment: CDR1 LGHNA and CDR2 YNFKEQ. Trimming removed 0 bases from V and 4 bases from J, with 15 bases in between. The length of the CDR3 is 16 residues. Written as DNA, the CDR3 is TGTGCCAGCAGCCAAGAACGGGCCTCGTTTCGCACTGAAGCTTTCTTT. As protein: CASSQERASFRTEAFF.

The chain has TRBV11-3 and TRBJ2-2; a weak D match, TRBD2 (5 bases). The V end lost 0 bases, the J end lost 6 bases, and 14 bases lay between the germline ends. This CDR3 spans 16 amino acids. Germline V gives CDR1 SGHNT, CDR2 YENEEA. This CDR3 reads CASSLDIRGKAGELFF. The CDR3 DNA reads as TGTGCCAGCAGCTTAGATATCCGGGGAAAGGCCGGGGAGCTGTTTTTT.

This clonotype was found many times. The rearrangement links TRBV24-1 to TRBJ2-2, with TRBD1 matching over 8 bases. J gave up 9 bases and V 4 bases, and 3 bases lay outside the gene matches. In germline, CDR1 is KGHDR, CDR2 SFDVKD. The CDR3 extends over 13 amino acids. For the CDR3, the DNA is TGTGCCACCAGTGACCCAGGGGGCAGGGAGCTGTTTTTT. Its protein product is CATSDPGGRELFF.

V gene TRBV2 combines with J gene TRBJ2-7, with D perhaps being TRBD1 or TRBD2 (5 bases each). This CDR3 region has 13 residues. Trimming removed 6 bases at V and 2 bases at J, with 11 bases between. CDR1 is SNHLY, CDR2 FYNNEI, per germline. The CDR3 loop is CASRVVGPYEQYF. In DNA, the CDR3 is TGTGCCAGCAGAGTTGTGGGACCCTACGAGCAGTACTTC.

The gene calls are TRBV20-1 and TRBJ2-3; D is perhaps TRBD1 (6 bases). Germline V gene data show CDR1 as DFQATT and CDR2 as SNEGSKA (reference sequence). The CDR3 sequence is 13 residues long. V lost 5 bases, J lost 3 bases, and 12 bases lay in between. The CDR3 coding sequence is TGCAGTGCTCATGGACAGCCAACAGATACGCAGTATTTT. Protein product: CSAHGQPTDTQYF.

The DNA of the CDR3 is TGCGCCAGCAGCCAAGATGGATTGAGTCGGCAGTTCTTC. Amino acids: CASSQDGLSRQFF. The V and J genes are TRBV4-3 and TRBJ2-1; no clear D. The CDR3 is 13 residues long. The V gene's germline CDR1 is LGHNA and CDR2 YSLEER. V lost 0 bases and J 12 bases, leaving 12 bases between the germline ends.

V gene TRBV7-3 combines with J gene TRBJ2-1, with TRBD2 matching over 10 bases. This CDR3 has 15 residues. Germline V gene lookup returns CDR1 SGHTA and CDR2 FQGTGA. The junction had 5 bases not matched to a gene; V was cut back by 3 bases and J by 6 bases. CDR3 DNA sequence: TGTGCCAGCAGCTTCGTGGGGACTAGCGCCAATGAGCAGTTCTTC. As protein: CASSFVGTSANEQFF.

This chain links TRBV7-9 with TRBJ1-2; 7 nucleotides match TRBD1. The ends lost 5 bases at V and 7 bases at J; junction bases unmatched: 10. There are 14 residues in the CDR3. Germline lookup yields CDR1 SEHNR and CDR2 FQNEAQ (reference sequence). As DNA, the CDR3 is TGTGCCAGCAGCCCGGGACAGAGAGCGGGTGGCTACACCTTC. This sequence encodes CASSPGQRAGGYTF.

The table lists this clonotype with a few counts. V and J are TRBV10-3 and TRBJ1-5; D gene unclear. V lost 3 bases, J lost 6 bases, and 12 bases lay in between. Germline V gene lookup returns CDR1 ENHRY and CDR2 SYGVKD. This CDR3 region has 14 residues. Written as DNA, the CDR3 is TGTGCCATCAGTGATAGAGAGTTAGGTCAGCCCCAGCATTTT. Protein sequence: CAISDRELGQPQHF.

The chain joins TRBV20-1 to TRBJ1-2, with D unresolved. With 1 base removed from V and 3 bases from J, the gap between germline ends came to 9 bases. CDR1 is DFQATT, CDR2 SNEGSKA, per germline (reference sequence). This CDR3 comprises 13 residues. The CDR3 spells CSARVSLDYGYTF. The CDR3 DNA reads as TGCAGTGCTAGAGTTTCCCTGGACTATGGCTACACCTTC.

V and J are TRBV12-3 or TRBV12-4 and TRBJ2-3; 7 bases line up with TRBD2. V shed 6 bases and J 2 bases; nucleotides not matched to a gene: 5. This CDR3 contains 14 residues. The CDR3 DNA reads as TGTGCCAGCAGGAACCGGGAGGACACAGATACGCAGTATTTT. Encoded protein: CASRNREDTDTQYF.

This chain joins TRBV5-1 and TRBJ2-7, with TRBD2 as a possible D gene (5 bases). In germline, CDR1 is SGHRS, CDR2 YFSETQ. Trimming cost V 0 bases and J 6 bases, with 13 bases left between them. This CDR3 is 14 amino acids long. The CDR3 DNA is TGCGCCAGCAGCTTGGATGGTGCTAGCCTCGAGCAGTACTTC. Encoded protein: CASSLDGASLEQYF.

The J gene is TRBJ1-1, the V gene TRBV5-6; tentative D call: TRBD1 (5 bases). Trimming cost V 4 bases and J 1 base, with 17 bases left between them. Germline CDR1 reads SGHDT; CDR2 reads YYEEEE. This CDR3 has 16 residues. The CDR3, as DNA: TGTGCCAGCAGCCGCCTCGGGGGGAGAAAGAACACTGAAGCTTTCTTT. This sequence encodes CASSRLGGRKNTEAFF.

The chain has TRBV29-1 and TRBJ2-3, with TRBD1 matching 8 bases. The CDR3 runs 15 residues. V gave up 1 base and J gave up 4 bases; unmatched junction bases: 7. Germline values: CDR1 SQVTM, CDR2 ANQGSEA. As DNA, the CDR3 is TGCAGCGTTGAAGCGCCGGACAGGGCGGCAGATACGCAGTATTTT. Protein: CSVEAPDRAADTQYF.

The chain is built from TRBV19 and TRBJ1-5; D is undetermined. V gave up 3 bases and J gave up 2 bases, with 11 bases separating them. The CDR3 runs to 15 residues. Germline V gene data show CDR1 as LNHDA and CDR2 as SQIVND (reference sequence). CDR3 loop: CASSMMAGGNQPQHF. As DNA, the CDR3 is TGTGCCAGTAGTATGATGGCGGGTGGCAATCAGCCCCAGCATTTT.

This rearrangement joins TRBV12-3 or TRBV12-4 to TRBJ2-3, with 11 bases that match TRBD2. The CDR3 loop spans 16 amino acids. The trim removed 4 bases at V and 2 bases at J, leaving 5 bases unmatched. CDR3 in amino acids: CASSSGTSGNTDTQYF. In nucleotides, the CDR3 is TGTGCCAGCAGTTCCGGGACTAGCGGAAACACAGATACGCAGTATTTT.

The chain uses TRBV9 and TRBJ2-7; D tentatively fits TRBD1 or TRBD2 (5 bases each). CDR3 length equals 14 residues. In germline, CDR1 is SGDLS, CDR2 YYNGEE. Trimming pared 3 bases from V and 3 bases from J, leaving 13 bases between. CDR3 amino acids: CASSGSGLSYEQYF. The CDR3 nucleotides are TGTGCCAGCAGCGGTTCGGGGCTCAGCTACGAGCAGTACTTC. Using reference TRBV9 and TRBJ2-7 for the parts outside the CDR3, the full variable domain is DSGVTQTPKHLITATGQRVTLRCSPRSGDLSVYWYQQSLDQGLQFLIQYYNGEERAKGNILERFSAQQFPDLHSELNLSSLELGDSALYFCASSGSGLSYEQYFGPGTRLTVT.

The V gene is TRBV12-3 or TRBV12-4, the J gene TRBJ2-2; D call uncertain. The CDR3 totals 15 residues. The V and J ends lost 6 bases and 0 bases respectively, with 11 bases between them. The CDR3 DNA reads as TGTGCCAGCAGCCCCGCGGCATCGAACACCGGGGAGCTGTTTTTT. Amino acids: CASSPAASNTGELFF.